This T cell receptor beta chain derives from a study of T-cell reconstitution after alpha-beta-depleted transplantation in children. This clonotype was detected ten times or more. As yet, its antigen is unknown. Deletions cut 0 bases from V and 2 bases from J, with 14 bases between. Germline lookup yields CDR1 DFQATT and CDR2 SNEGSKA (reference sequence). This CDR3 region has 15 residues. Unique molecular identifiers were used in preparing the TCRbeta library. TCRdb re-called the PCR reads with MiXCR, one entry per CDR3 protein. The table lists 65,000 to 70,000 distinct CDR3 sequences, around 4.7% of them singletons. Study findings and constraints: Several hundred expanded graft clones reportedly were the source of alpha-beta T cells about two months after transplant.

The starting material was PBMCs, mostly from graft donor cells, obtained 180 days after TCRalphabeta/CD19-depleted stem cell transplant. This TCR was sampled from a boy under two years old who had a stem cell transplant for acute myeloid leukemia, so the T cells may come from the graft donor. The chain links TRBV20-1 to TRBJ2-7; tentative D call: TRBD1 (6 bases). The CDR3 DNA sequence: TGCAGTGCTAGAGAATCCCCACGGGACACCTACGAGCAGTACTTC. Translation gives CSARESPRDTYEQYF.